The sequence of this TCR beta chain was determined in a study of regulatory T cells in long-lasting Graves disease. Arm-PCR of CDR3 regions and iRepertoire HTBI primers were used to build TCR beta libraries. TCRdb re-derived calls from the multiplex PCR reads in MiXCR, one entry per CDR3 protein. There are approximately 500,000 distinct CDR3 sequences in the sample; approximately 21% occur only once, and about 6.6% lies in the top ten. V shed 6 bases and J 4 bases; nucleotides not matched to a gene: 9. Germline loops: CDR1 MDHEN, CDR2 SYDVKM. This CDR3 comprises 15 residues. This clonotype was detected ten times or more. Time point in this sample: persistent/refractory GD, antithyroid drugs over 5 years with positive TRAb. Making the TCR library involved RNA that had been extracted from PBMCs.

The TCR originated in a female donor with Graves disease. Specimen: peripheral blood mononuclear cells (PBMCs), collected when the disease was refractory, from a patient treated with antithyroid drugs. J is TRBJ1-2 and V is TRBV28, with 9 positions matching TRBD1. CDR3 sequence (DNA): TGTGCCAGCAGCCGGATGGGGACAGGGTCCTATGGCTACACCTTC. It codes for CASSRMGTGSYGYTF.